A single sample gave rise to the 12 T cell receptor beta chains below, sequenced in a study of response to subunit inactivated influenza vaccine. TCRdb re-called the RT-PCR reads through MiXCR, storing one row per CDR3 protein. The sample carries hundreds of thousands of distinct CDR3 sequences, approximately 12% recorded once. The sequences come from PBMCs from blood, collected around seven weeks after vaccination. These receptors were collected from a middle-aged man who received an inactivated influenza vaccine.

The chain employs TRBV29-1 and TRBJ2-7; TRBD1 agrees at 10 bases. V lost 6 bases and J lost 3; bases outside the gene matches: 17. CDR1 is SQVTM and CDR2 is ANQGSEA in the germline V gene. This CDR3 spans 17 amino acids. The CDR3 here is CSVQRPVRRDRGYEQYF. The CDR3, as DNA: TGCAGCGTCCAAAGACCGGTCCGCCGGGACAGGGGCTACGAGCAGTACTTC.

The CDR3 nucleotides read TGTGCCAGCAGGGACTCGTACGGGACTGAAGCTTTCTTT. Residues: CASRDSYGTEAFF. The chain carries TRBV7-2 and TRBJ1-1, with D unclear. The CDR3 runs 13 residues. CDR1 is SGHTA, CDR2 FQGNSA, per germline. V dropped 6 bases and J dropped 5 bases, with 13 bases sitting between them.

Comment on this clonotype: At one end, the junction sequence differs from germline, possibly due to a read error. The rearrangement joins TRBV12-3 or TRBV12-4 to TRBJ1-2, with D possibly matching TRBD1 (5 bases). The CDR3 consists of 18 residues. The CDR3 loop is CAISLRIAARRGNYGYTF. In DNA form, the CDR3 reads TGTGCCATCAGTTTACGAATTGCTGCTCGGAGGGGTAACTATGGCTACACCTTC.

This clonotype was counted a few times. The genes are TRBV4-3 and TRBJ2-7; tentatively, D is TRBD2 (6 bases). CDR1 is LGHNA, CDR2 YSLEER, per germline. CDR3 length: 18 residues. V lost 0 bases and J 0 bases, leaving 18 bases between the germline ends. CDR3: CASSQDRYSGGFSYEQYF. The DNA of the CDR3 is TGCGCCAGCAGCCAAGATCGGTATAGCGGAGGGTTCTCCTACGAGCAGTACTTC.

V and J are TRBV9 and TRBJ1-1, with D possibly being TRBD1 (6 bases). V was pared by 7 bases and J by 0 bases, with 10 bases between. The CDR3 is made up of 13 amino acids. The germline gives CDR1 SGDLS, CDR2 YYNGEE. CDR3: CASATGLNTEAFF. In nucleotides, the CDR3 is TGTGCCAGCGCAACAGGGCTGAACACTGAAGCTTTCTTT.

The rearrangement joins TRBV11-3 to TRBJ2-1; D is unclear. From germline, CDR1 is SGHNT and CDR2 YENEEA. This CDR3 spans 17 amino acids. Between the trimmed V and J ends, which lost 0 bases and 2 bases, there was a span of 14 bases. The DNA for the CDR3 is TGTGCCAGCAGCTTAGATTTTAGCCGGCCGCCCTACAATGAGCAGTTCTTC. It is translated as CASSLDFSRPPYNEQFF. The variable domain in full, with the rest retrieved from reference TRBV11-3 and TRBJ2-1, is EAGVVQSPRYKIIEKKQPVAFWCNPISGHNTLYWYLQNLGQGPELLIRYENEEAVDDSQLPKDRFSAERLKGVDSTLKIQPAELGDSAVYLCASSLDFSRPPYNEQFFGPGTRLTVL.

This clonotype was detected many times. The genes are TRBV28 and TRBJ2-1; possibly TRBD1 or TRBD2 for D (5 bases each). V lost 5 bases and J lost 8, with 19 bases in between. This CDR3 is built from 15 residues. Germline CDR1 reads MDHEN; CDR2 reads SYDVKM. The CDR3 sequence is CASSRPGPISDEQFF. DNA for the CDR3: TGTGCCAGCAGTAGACCGGGACCCATCTCGGATGAGCAGTTCTTC.

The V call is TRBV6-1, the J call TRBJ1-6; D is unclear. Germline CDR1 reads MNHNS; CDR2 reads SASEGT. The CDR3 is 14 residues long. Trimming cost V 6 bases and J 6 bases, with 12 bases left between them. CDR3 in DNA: TGTGCCAGCAGGTCTCAGCCGACTAATTCACCCCTCCACTTT. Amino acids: CASRSQPTNSPLHF.

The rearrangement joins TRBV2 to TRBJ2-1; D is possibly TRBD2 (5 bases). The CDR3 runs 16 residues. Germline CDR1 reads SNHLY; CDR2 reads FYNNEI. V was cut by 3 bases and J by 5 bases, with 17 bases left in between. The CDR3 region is CASSEVKITRNNEQFF. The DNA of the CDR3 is TGTGCCAGCAGTGAGGTTAAAATTACTAGAAACAATGAGCAGTTCTTC.

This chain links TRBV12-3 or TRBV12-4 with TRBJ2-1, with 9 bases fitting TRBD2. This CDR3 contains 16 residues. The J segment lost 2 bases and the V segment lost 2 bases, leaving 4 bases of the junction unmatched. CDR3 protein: CASSLFGGRAYNEQFF. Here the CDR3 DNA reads TGTGCCAGCAGTTTATTCGGCGGGAGGGCCTACAATGAGCAGTTCTTC.

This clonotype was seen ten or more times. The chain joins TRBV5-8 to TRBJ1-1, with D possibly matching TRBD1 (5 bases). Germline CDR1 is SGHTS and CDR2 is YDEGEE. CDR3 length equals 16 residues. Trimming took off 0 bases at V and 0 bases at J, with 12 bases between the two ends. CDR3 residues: CASSLVTGLMNTEAFF. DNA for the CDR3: TGTGCCAGCAGCTTGGTCACAGGCTTAATGAACACTGAAGCTTTCTTT.

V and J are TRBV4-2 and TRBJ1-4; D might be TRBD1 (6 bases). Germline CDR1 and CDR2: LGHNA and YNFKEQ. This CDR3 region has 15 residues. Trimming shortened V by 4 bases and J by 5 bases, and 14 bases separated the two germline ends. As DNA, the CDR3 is TGTGCCAGCAGCCCCGAGGGGGGGCGGAATGAAAAACTGTTTTTT. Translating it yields CASSPEGGRNEKLFF.